The 21 T cell receptor beta chains below come from one sample, sequenced in a study of lymphopenia after photon versus proton radiotherapy. The data were produced by immunoSEQ multiplex PCR, yet TCRdb's version contains in-frame clones alone and is incomplete. Among more than 9,500 clones listed, around 90% were seen once. This sample comprised peripheral blood, obtained from a patient treated with proton-based radiotherapy. Every receptor here comes from a man in his sixties with pancreatic cancer.

Points on this clone: One end of the junction is discordant with germline, which a read error may explain. The J gene is TRBJ2-7, the V gene TRBV7-7, with a weak D call TRBD2 (6 bases). The germline V gene encodes CDR1 SSHAT and CDR2 FNYEAQ (reference sequence). This CDR3 spans 15 amino acids. CDR3 amino acids: CASSLAAGFSYEQYF. DNA for the CDR3: TGTGCTAGCAGCTTAGCGGCAGGGTTTTCCTACGAGCAGTACTTC. Looking up the rest from reference TRBV7-7 and TRBJ2-7 gives the full variable domain: GAGVSQSPRYKVTKRGQDVTLRCDPISSHATLYWYQQALGQGPEFLTYFNYEAQPDKSGLPSDRFSAERPEGSISTLTIQRTEQRDSAMYRCASSLAAGFSYEQYFGPGTRLTVT.

The rearrangement joins TRBV10-2 to TRBJ1-2; 8 bases match TRBD1. Per the germline V gene, CDR1 is WSHSY and CDR2 is SAAADI. Trimming at V came to 0 bases and at J to 4 bases, leaving 7 bases not matched to a gene. The CDR3 is 16 residues long. This CDR3 is CASSESGRTGTYGYTF. CDR3 DNA sequence: TGCGCCAGCAGTGAGTCCGGAAGGACAGGGACCTATGGCTACACCTTC.

This clone was found a few times. Here the CDR3 DNA reads TGTGCCAGCAGCCCTACCACAGGGGTCGCCTACGAGCAGTACTTC. It encodes CASSPTTGVAYEQYF. This chain links TRBV7-8 with TRBJ2-7; 7 bases agree with TRBD1. There are 15 residues in the CDR3. The germline V gene encodes CDR1 SGHVS and CDR2 FQNEAQ. With 5 bases clipped from V and 2 bases from J, the junction kept 9 bases outside the gene matches.

This rearrangement joins TRBV10-3 to TRBJ2-3; 7 positions match TRBD2. Looked up from germline, CDR1 is ENHRY and CDR2 is SYGVKD. The CDR3 contains 17 residues. V shed 0 bases, J shed 4 bases, and the junction held 10 bases outside the gene matches. The CDR3 bases are TGTGCCATCAGTGAGTCGATAGGGACTACTCGTTCAGATACGCAGTATTTT. It translates to CAISESIGTTRSDTQYF.

This rearrangement joins TRBV4-3 to TRBJ2-3; 8 bases agree with TRBD2. After removal of 0 bases from V and 0 bases from J, the junction contained 8 bases not matched to a gene. CDR1 and CDR2 from the germline V gene are LGHNA and YSLEER. CDR3 size: 18 residues. DNA of the CDR3: TGCGCCAGCAGCCAAGATCCCACTAGCGGCACTAGCACAGATACGCAGTATTTT. Protein product: CASSQDPTSGTSTDTQYF.

The rearrangement links TRBV15 to TRBJ2-7; 9 bases align to TRBD1. The CDR3 consists of 15 residues. Germline assignment: CDR1 LNHNV and CDR2 YYDKDF (reference sequence). V trimming: 1 base; J trimming: 6 bases; junction bases outside the gene matches: 7. This CDR3 is CATSRARGQGSEQYF. The CDR3 DNA follows: TGTGCCACCAGCAGAGCCCGGGGACAGGGTAGCGAGCAGTACTTC.

This chain links TRBV6-5 with TRBJ1-6; TRBD1 matches at 8 bases. CDR1 is MNHEY, CDR2 SVGAGI, per germline. This CDR3 comprises 15 residues. V gave up 5 bases and J gave up 7 bases; unmatched junction bases: 7. The CDR3 protein is CASSKRTGQNSPLHF. DNA of the CDR3: TGTGCCAGCAGTAAACGGACAGGGCAGAATTCACCCCTCCACTTT.

The chain links TRBV6-1 to TRBJ2-5; 10 bases line up with TRBD2. Germline CDR1 MNHNS, CDR2 SASEGT. Losses at the gene ends were 3 bases for V and 1 base for J; bases not matched to a gene: 2. The CDR3 covers 15 residues. CDR3 DNA sequence: TGTGCCAGCAGTGAGGGGACTAGCGCCCAAGAGACCCAGTACTTC. Translated: CASSEGTSAQETQYF.

The chain couples TRBV11-2 to TRBJ2-1, with 7 bases identical to TRBD2. The germline V gene has CDR1 SGHAT and CDR2 FQNNGV. The CDR3 runs to 17 residues. The trim removed 1 base at V and 1 base at J, leaving 7 bases unmatched. Here the CDR3 DNA reads TGTGCCAGCAGCTTAGGTATTCGAGCGGGGTCCTACAATGAGCAGTTCTTC. It translates to CASSLGIRAGSYNEQFF. Full variable domain (rest looked up from reference TRBV11-2 and TRBJ2-1): EAGVAQSPRYKIIEKRQSVAFWCNPISGHATLYWYQQILGQGPKLLIQFQNNGVVDDSQLPKDRFSAERLKGVDSTLKIQPAKLEDSAVYLCASSLGIRAGSYNEQFFGPGTRLTVL.

This clone was detected once. This chain connects TRBV27 to TRBJ1-1; 8 bases map to TRBD1. In germline, CDR1 is MNHEY, CDR2 SMNVEV (reference sequence). CDR3 length: 16 residues. The V gene end was trimmed by 7 bases and the J gene end by 1 base; junction bases not matched to a gene: 11. The CDR3, as DNA: TGTGCCAGCACCTATTCACCCGGGACAGGGAACACTGAAGCTTTCTTT. Amino acids: CASTYSPGTGNTEAFF.

The CDR3 protein is CASSRPRGQGDEQYF. The CDR3, as DNA: TGTGCCAGCAGCCGTCCTAGGGGACAGGGCGACGAGCAGTACTTC. J is TRBJ2-7 and V is TRBV6-6; 9 bases are a match to TRBD1. There are 15 residues in the CDR3. Unmatched junction bases numbered 11, after V lost 6 bases and J lost 5 bases. In germline, CDR1 is MNHNY, CDR2 SVGAGI (reference sequence).

V usage is TRBV30 and J usage is TRBJ1-4, with a possible D match to TRBD1 (6 bases). This CDR3 region has 15 residues. CDR1 and CDR2 (germline): GTSNPN, SVGIG (reference sequence). With 1 base removed from V and 7 bases from J, the gap between germline ends came to 16 bases. CDR3 DNA: TGTGCCTGGAGTGAAAAACAGGGTGGAAGTGAAAAACTGTTTTTT. This sequence encodes CAWSEKQGGSEKLFF.

This sequence joins TRBV7-2 and TRBJ1-3; D ambiguous. Germline V gene lookup returns CDR1 SGHTA and CDR2 FQGNSA. Trimming removed 2 bases from V and 1 base from J, with 6 bases in between. The CDR3 runs 14 residues. DNA for the CDR3: TGTGCCAGCAGCTTAAAGGGTTCTGGAAACACCATATATTTT. It yields the protein CASSLKGSGNTIYF.

This clone was picked up one time. The J gene is TRBJ1-2, the V gene TRBV28; D is undetermined. There are 13 residues in the CDR3. V dropped 8 bases and J dropped 8 bases, with 18 bases sitting between them. In germline, CDR1 is MDHEN, CDR2 SYDVKM. CDR3 protein: CASLTFAVGGYTF. Here the CDR3 DNA reads TGTGCCAGCCTAACCTTCGCCGTCGGCGGCTACACCTTC.

CDR3 region: CASSLAGARNEQYF. DNA of the CDR3: TGTGCCAGCTCACTTGCGGGGGCAAGGAACGAGCAGTACTTC. This chain uses TRBV18 with TRBJ2-7, with D tentatively TRBD2 (7 bases). Trimming took 4 bases from V and 5 from J, leaving 15 bases between them. The CDR3 runs to 14 residues. Looked up from germline, CDR1 is KGHSH and CDR2 is LQKENI. The full variable domain, with the rest looked up from reference TRBV18 and TRBJ2-7, is NAGVMQNPRHLVRRRGQEARLRCSPMKGHSHVYWYRQLPEEGLKFMVYLQKENIIDESGMPKERFSAEFPKEGPSILRIQQVVRGDSAAYFCASSLAGARNEQYFGPGTRLTVT.

The chain uses TRBV7-9 and TRBJ2-1; D may be TRBD2 (5 bases). The CDR3 has 13 residues. Trimming stripped 8 bases from V and 0 bases from J, with 8 bases between. Germline V gives CDR1 SEHNR, CDR2 FQNEAQ (reference sequence). CDR3 protein: CASRLSSYNEQFF. CDR3 bases: TGTGCCAGCCGACTAAGCTCCTACAATGAGCAGTTCTTC. Variable domain in full (rest from reference TRBV7-9 and TRBJ2-1): DTGVSQNPRHKITKRGQNVTFRCDPISEHNRLYWYRQTLGQGPEFLTYFQNEAQLEKSRLLSDRFSAERPKGSFSTLEIQRTEQGDSAMYLCASRLSSYNEQFFGPGTRLTVL.

The CDR3 DNA reads TGTGCCAGTAAGGCCCCTAGCGAAACTACCGGGGAGCTGTTTTTT. It is translated as CASKAPSETTGELFF. The rearrangement uses TRBV19 and TRBJ2-2; a weak D match, TRBD2 (6 bases). Looked up from germline, CDR1 is LNHDA and CDR2 is SQIVND (reference sequence). With 7 bases removed from V and 5 bases from J, the gap between germline ends came to 17 bases. The CDR3 has 15 amino acids.

CDR3: CASSFGRSGDEQYF. CDR3 bases: TGTGCCAGCAGTTTCGGAAGATCAGGGGACGAGCAGTACTTC. The gene calls are TRBV6-5 and TRBJ2-7; maybe TRBD1 (6 bases). The CDR3 runs 14 residues. The germline V gene has CDR1 MNHEY and CDR2 SVGAGI. Trimming cost V 4 bases and J 5 bases, with 15 bases left between them.

The chain uses TRBV7-2 and TRBJ1-5; possible D gene TRBD1, 6 bases. The CDR3 contains 15 residues. Trimming left V 5 bases short and J 0 bases short, with 11 bases between. In germline, CDR1 is SGHTA, CDR2 FQGNSA. The CDR3 DNA reads as TGTGCCAGCAGCAGGGGGTCAAATAGCAATCAGCCCCAGCATTTT. Protein product: CASSRGSNSNQPQHF.

V usage is TRBV7-8 and J usage is TRBJ1-4, with 7 bases identical to TRBD1. This CDR3 region has 18 residues. From germline, CDR1 is SGHVS and CDR2 FQNEAQ. Trimming at V came to 1 base and at J to 5 bases, leaving 13 bases not matched to a gene. In DNA form, the CDR3 reads TGTGCCAGCAGCTTAGTGACAGGGTTCGTACGATTGAATGAAAAACTGTTTTTT. This sequence encodes CASSLVTGFVRLNEKLFF.

The table lists this clone with a count of one. This rearrangement joins TRBV19 to TRBJ2-5; perhaps TRBD2 as D (6 bases). This CDR3 has 15 amino acids. V dropped 8 bases and J dropped 3 bases, with 19 bases sitting between them. Germline assignment: CDR1 LNHDA and CDR2 SQIVND (reference sequence). The CDR3 DNA sequence: TGTGCCAGTTCCCCGATGGGTAGCGGCAAAGAGACCCAGTACTTC. It specifies CASSPMGSGKETQYF.